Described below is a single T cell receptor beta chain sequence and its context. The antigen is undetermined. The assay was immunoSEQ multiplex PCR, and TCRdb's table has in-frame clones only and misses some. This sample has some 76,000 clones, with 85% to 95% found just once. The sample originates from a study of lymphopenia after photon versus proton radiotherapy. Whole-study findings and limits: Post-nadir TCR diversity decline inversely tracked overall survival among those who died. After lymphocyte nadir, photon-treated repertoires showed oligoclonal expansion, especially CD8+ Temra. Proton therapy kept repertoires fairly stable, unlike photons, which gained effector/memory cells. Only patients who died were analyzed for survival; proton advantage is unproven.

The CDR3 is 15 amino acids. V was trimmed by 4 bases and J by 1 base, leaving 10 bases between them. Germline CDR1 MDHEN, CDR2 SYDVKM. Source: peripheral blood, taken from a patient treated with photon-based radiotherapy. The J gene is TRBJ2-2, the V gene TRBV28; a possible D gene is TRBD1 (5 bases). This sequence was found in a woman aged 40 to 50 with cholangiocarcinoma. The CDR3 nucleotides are TGTGCCAGCAGTTCCCCCCAGGGGAACACCGGGGAGCTGTTTTTT. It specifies CASSSPQGNTGELFF.